Listed below are T cell receptor beta chains from one sample, sequenced in a study of blood T cell repertoires in COVID-19. The repertoire was sequenced with immunoSEQ multiplex PCR; TCRdb's copy has only in-frame clones and lacks some. The sample shows approximately 250,000 clones, roughly 84% of them seen only once. Sequenced sample: peripheral blood. These receptors all come from a human donor in a cohort sampled during active COVID-19. Each CDR3 is given without its conserved first and last residue. The order of the fields is V gene, CDR3 length, CDR3 protein.

TRBV6-5 | 13 | ASRMGQGISETQY
TRBV29-1 | 12 | SVSADRSSYEQY
TRBV3-1/TRBV3-2 | 13 | ASSPQVQVGYGYT
TRBV5-1 | 14 | ASSPGGQGPYNEQF
TRBV6-6 | 9 | ASREGSGYT
TRBV2 | 16 | ASSRTGGKSSYNSPLH
TRBV28 | 12 | ASILGRGNAEAF
TRBV28 | 12 | ASSLAGDTDTQY
TRBV2 | 13 | ASSEARVVGYEQY
TRBV19 | 17 | ASSPLPGGATQMSYEQY
TRBV18 | 10 | ASSPSSSPAF
TRBV12-3/TRBV12-4 | 11 | ASSLTGGAEAF
TRBV6-5 | 12 | ASSYSRANSPLH
TRBV5-1 | 15 | ASSLEKGLLSGNEQF
TRBV5-1 | 12 | ASSLASTHNEQF